This T cell receptor (beta chain) was profiled in a study of yellow fever vaccine responses in identical twins. The germline V gene has CDR1 GTSNPN and CDR2 SVGIG (reference sequence). V was trimmed by 8 bases and J by 4 bases, leaving 18 bases between them. This CDR3 comprises 14 residues. TCRdb reanalysed the RT-PCR reads using MiXCR and keeps one entry per CDR3 protein. The data contain about 13,000 distinct CDR3 sequences, 84% of them singletons. The V gene is TRBV30, the J gene TRBJ1-5; perhaps TRBD1 as D (5 bases). Specimen: T cells from blood (PBMCs), unsorted or a sorted subset (not recorded which), collected before or after yellow fever vaccination (not recorded which). The source of this sequence is a woman aged 18-29 years who received the yellow fever vaccine. In DNA form, the CDR3 reads TGTGCCGAATCCCCGGGTAGGGGAAATCAGCCCCAGCATTTT. It codes for CAESPGRGNQPQHF.